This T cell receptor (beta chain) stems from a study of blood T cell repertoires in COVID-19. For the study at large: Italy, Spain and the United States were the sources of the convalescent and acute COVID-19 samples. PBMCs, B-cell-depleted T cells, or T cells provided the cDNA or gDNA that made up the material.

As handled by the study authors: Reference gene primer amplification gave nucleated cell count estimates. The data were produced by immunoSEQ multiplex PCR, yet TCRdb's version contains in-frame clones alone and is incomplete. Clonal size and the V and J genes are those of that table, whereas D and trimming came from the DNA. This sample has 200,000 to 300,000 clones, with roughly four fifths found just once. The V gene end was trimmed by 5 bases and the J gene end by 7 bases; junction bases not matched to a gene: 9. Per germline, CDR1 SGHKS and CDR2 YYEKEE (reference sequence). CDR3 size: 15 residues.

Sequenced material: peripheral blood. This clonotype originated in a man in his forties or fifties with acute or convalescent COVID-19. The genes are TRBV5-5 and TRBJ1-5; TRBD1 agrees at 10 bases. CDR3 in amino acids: CASRRTGTGDQPQHF. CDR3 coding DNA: TGTGCCAGCAGACGGACCGGGACAGGGGACCAGCCCCAGCATTTT.